The source of this T cell receptor beta chain is a study of blood T cell repertoires in COVID-19. Seattle enrolled patients during active infection and tracked them longitudinally. Germline assignment: CDR1 LGHNA and CDR2 YSLEER. The CDR3 is 14 amino acids. Trimming stripped 0 bases from V and 1 base from J, with 5 bases between. In the source study's methods: Amplification from reference gene primers served as the basis for estimated nucleated cell counts. Data came from immunoSEQ multiplex PCR; TCRdb stores just in-frame clones and leaves some out. The V and J calls and the clone size are those of that table, but D and trimming were determined from the DNA. This sample yields about 150,000 clones, of which roughly 91% are seen a single time; almost 5% belongs to the top ten.

The sequencing input was peripheral blood. The clonotype was recovered from a young man with COVID-19, enrolled during active disease. The rearrangement joins TRBV4-3 to TRBJ2-3; D gene ambiguous. As DNA, the CDR3 is TGCGCCAGCAGCCAAGAGGCGGGCACAGATACGCAGTATTTT. Translating gives CASSQEAGTDTQYF.